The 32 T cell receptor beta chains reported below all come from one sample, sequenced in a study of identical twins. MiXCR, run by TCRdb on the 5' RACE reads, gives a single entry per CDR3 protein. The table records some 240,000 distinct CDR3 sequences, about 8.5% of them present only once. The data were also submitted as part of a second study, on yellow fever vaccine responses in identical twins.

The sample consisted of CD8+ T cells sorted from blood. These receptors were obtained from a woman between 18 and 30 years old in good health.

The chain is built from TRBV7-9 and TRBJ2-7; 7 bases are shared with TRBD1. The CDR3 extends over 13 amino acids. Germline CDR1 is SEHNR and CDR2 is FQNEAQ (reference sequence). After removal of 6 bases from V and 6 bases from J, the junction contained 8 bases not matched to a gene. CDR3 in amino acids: CASRGQDPREQYF. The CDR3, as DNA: TGTGCCAGCAGAGGACAGGATCCCCGCGAGCAGTACTTC.

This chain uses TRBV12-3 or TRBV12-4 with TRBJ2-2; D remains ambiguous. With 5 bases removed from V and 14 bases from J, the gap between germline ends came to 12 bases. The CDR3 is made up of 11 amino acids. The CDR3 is CASSLTPNLFF. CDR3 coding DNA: TGTGCCAGCAGTCTCACCCCGAATCTGTTTTTT.

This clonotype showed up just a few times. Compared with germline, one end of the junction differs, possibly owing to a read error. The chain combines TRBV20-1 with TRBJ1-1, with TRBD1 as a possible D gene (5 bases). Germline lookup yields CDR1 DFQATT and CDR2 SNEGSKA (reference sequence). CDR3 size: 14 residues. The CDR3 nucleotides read TGCAGTGCGAGAGAGGAAGGGGACCGCGGGGAAGCTTTCTTT. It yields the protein CSAREEGDRGEAFF.

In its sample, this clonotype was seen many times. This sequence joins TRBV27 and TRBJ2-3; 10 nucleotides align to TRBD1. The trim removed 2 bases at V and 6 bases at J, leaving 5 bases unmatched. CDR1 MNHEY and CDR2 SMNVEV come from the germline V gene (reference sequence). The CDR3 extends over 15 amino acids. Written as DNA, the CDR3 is TGTGCCAGCAGTTTACCGACAGGGGGCGGTGATACGCAGTATTTT. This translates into CASSLPTGGGDTQYF.

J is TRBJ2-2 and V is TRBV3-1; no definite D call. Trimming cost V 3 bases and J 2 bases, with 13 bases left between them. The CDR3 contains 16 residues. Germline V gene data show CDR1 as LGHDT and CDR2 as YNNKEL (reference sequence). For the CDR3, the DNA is TGTGCCAGCAGCCATAATTTGGCCTTAAACACCGGGGAGCTGTTTTTT. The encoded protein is CASSHNLALNTGELFF.

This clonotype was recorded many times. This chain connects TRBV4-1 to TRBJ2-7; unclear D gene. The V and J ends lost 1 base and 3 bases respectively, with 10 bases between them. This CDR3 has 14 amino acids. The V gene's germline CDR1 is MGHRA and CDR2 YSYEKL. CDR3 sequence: CASSQGPTGYEQYF. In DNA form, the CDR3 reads TGCGCCAGCAGCCAAGGCCCAACGGGCTACGAGCAGTACTTC.

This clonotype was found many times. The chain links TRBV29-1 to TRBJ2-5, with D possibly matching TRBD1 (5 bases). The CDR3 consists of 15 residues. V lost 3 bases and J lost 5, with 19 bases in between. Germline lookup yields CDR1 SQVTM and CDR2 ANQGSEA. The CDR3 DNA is TGCAGCGTTGAGAATGGGTGGGGCTTTGAGGAGACCCAGTACTTC. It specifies CSVENGWGFEETQYF.

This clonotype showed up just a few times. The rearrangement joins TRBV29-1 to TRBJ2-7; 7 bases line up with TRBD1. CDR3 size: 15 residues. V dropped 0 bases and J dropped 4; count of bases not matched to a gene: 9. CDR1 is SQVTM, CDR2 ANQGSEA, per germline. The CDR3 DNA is TGCAGCGTTGAAGACCCGCCAGGGGGTCGTTACGAGCAGTACTTC. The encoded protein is CSVEDPPGGRYEQYF.

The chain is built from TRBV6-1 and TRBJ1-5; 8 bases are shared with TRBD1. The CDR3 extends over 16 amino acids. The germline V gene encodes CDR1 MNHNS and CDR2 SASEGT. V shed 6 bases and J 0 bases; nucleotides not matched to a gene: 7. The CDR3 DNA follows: TGTGCCAGCAGCCACGGCAGGGGGCTTAGCAATCAGCCCCAGCATTTT. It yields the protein CASSHGRGLSNQPQHF.

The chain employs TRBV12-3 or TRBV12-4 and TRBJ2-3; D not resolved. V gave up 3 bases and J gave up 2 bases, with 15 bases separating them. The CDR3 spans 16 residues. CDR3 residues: CASSLGVLNPTDTQYF. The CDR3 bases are TGTGCCAGCAGTTTGGGCGTCCTAAACCCCACAGATACGCAGTATTTT.

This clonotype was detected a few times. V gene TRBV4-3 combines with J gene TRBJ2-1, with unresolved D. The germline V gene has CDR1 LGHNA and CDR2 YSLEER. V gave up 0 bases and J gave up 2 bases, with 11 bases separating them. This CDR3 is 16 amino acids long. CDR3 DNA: TGCGCCAGCAGCCAAGATATGGCCGGCGCCTACAATGAGCAGTTCTTC. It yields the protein CASSQDMAGAYNEQFF.

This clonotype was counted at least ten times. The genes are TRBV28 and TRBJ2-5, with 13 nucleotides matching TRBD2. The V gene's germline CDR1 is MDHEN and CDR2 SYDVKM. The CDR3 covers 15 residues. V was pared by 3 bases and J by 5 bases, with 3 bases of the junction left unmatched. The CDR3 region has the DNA TGTGCCAGCAGTTTCCCGGGACTAGCGGGGGAGACCCAGTACTTC. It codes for CASSFPGLAGETQYF. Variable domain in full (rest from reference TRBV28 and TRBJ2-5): DVKVTQSSRYLVKRTGEKVFLECVQDMDHENMFWYRQDPGLGLRLIYFSYDVKMKEKGDIPEGYSVSREKKERFSLILESASTNQTSMYLCASSFPGLAGETQYFGPGTRLLVL.

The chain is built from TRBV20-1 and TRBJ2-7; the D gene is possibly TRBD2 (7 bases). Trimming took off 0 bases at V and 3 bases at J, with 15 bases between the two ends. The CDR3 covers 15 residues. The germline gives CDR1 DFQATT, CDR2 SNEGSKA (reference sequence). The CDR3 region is CSARDVGGADYEQYF. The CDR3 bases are TGCAGTGCTAGAGATGTAGGGGGGGCTGACTACGAGCAGTACTTC.

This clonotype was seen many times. The CDR3 DNA reads as TGTGCCAGCAGCTTACTGGAAAAAGATAGGACCCAGTACTTC. Translation: CASSLLEKDRTQYF. The chain is built from TRBV7-3 and TRBJ2-5; D is unresolved. Germline CDR1 is SGHTA and CDR2 is FQGTGA. This CDR3 region has 14 residues. V was cut by 2 bases and J by 7 bases, with 14 bases left in between.

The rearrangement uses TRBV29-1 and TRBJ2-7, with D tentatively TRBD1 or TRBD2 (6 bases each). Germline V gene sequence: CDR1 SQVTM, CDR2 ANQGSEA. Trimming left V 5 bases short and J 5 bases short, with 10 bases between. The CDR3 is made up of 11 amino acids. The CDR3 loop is CSVWRGNEQYF. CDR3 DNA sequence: TGCAGCGTTTGGAGGGGGAACGAGCAGTACTTC.

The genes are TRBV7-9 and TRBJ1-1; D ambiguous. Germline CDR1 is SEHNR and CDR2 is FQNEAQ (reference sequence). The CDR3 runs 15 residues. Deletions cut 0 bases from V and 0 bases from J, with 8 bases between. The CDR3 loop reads CASSLASDMNTEAFF. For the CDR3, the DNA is TGTGCCAGCAGCTTAGCGTCCGACATGAACACTGAAGCTTTCTTT.

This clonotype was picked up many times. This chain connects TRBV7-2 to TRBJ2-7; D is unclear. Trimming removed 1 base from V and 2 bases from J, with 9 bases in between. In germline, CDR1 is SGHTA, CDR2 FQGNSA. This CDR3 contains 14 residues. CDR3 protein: CASSLVVFTYEQYF. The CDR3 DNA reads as TGTGCCAGCAGCTTAGTAGTTTTTACCTACGAGCAGTACTTC. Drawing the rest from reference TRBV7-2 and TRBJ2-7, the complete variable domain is GAGVSQSPSNKVTEKGKDVELRCDPISGHTALYWYRQSLGQGLEFLIYFQGNSAPDKSGLPSDRFSAERTGGSVSTLTIQRTQQEDSAVYLCASSLVVFTYEQYFGPGTRLTVT.

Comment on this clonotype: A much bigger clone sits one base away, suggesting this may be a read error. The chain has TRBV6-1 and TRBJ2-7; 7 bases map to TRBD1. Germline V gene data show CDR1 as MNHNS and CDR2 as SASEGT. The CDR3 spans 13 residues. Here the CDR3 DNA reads TGTGCCAGCAGACCGACAGGGACCTACGAGCAGTGCTTC. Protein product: CASRPTGTYEQCF.

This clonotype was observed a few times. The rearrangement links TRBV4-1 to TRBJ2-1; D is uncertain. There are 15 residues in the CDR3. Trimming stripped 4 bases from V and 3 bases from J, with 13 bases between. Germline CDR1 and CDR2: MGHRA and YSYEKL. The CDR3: CASSPLTNGYNEQFF. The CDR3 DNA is TGCGCCAGCAGCCCGCTTACAAATGGCTACAATGAGCAGTTCTTC.

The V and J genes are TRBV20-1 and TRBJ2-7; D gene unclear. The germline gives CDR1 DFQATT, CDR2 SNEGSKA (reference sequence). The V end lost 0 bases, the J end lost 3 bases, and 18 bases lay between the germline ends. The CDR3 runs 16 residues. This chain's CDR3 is CSARDDIWSTGYEQYF. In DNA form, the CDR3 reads TGCAGTGCTAGAGATGACATTTGGAGTACGGGCTACGAGCAGTACTTC.

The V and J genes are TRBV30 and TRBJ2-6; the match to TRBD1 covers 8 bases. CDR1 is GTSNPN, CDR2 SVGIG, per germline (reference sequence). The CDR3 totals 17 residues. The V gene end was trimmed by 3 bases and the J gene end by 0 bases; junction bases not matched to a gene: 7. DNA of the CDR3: TGTGCCTGGAGCGGACAGGGTAGTTACTCTGGGGCCAACGTCCTGACTTTC. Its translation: CAWSGQGSYSGANVLTF.

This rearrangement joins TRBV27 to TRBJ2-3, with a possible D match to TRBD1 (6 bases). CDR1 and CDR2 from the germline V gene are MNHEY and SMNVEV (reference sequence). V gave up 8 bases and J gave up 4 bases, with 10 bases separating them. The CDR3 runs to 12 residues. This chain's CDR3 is CASGGQSDTQYF. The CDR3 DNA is TGTGCCAGCGGTGGACAGTCAGATACGCAGTATTTT.

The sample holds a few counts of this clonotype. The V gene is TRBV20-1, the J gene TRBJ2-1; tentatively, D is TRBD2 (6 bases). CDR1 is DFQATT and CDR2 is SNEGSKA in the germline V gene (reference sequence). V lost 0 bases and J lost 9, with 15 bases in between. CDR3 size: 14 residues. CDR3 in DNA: TGCAGTGCTAGAGATTTTGCAGCGGGTGGTGAGCAGTTCTTC. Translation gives CSARDFAAGGEQFF.

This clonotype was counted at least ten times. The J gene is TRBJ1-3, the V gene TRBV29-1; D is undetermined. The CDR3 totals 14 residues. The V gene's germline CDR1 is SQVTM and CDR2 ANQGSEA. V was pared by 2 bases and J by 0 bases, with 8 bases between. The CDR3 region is CSVERLNSGNTIYF. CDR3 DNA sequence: TGCAGCGTTGAAAGACTGAACTCTGGAAACACCATATATTTT.

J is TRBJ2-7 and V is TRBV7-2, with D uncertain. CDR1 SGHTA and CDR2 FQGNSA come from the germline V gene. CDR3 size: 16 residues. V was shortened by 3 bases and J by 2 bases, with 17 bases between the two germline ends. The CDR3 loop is CASSFPRSAHPYEQYF. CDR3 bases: TGTGCCAGCAGCTTCCCCAGATCGGCGCATCCCTACGAGCAGTACTTC.

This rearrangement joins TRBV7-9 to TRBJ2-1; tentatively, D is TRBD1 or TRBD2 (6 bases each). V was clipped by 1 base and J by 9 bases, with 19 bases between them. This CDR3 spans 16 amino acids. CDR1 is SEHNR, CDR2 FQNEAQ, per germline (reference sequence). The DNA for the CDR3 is TGTGCCAGCAGCTTAGGGGGGGCAGTACCAACGATTGAGCAGTTCTTC. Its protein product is CASSLGGAVPTIEQFF.

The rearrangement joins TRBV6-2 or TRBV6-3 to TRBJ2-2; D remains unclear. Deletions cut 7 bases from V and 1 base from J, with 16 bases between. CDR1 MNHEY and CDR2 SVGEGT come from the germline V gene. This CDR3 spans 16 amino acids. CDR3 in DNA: TGTGCCAGCATCCCTCCAGAAGCCTTGAACACCGGGGAGCTGTTTTTT. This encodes CASIPPEALNTGELFF.

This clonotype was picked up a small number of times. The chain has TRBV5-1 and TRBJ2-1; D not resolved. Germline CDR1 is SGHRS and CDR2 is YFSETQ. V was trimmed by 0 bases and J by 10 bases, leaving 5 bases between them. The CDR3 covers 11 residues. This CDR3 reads CASSLGWEQFF. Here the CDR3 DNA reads TGCGCCAGCAGCTTGGGGTGGGAGCAGTTCTTC.

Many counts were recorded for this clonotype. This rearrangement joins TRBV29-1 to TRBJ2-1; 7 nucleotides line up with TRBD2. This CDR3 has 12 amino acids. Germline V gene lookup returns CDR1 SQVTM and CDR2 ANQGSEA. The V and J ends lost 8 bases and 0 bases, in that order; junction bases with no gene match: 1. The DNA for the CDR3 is TGCAGCTCTAGCGGCTCCTACAATGAGCAGTTCTTC. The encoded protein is CSSSGSYNEQFF.

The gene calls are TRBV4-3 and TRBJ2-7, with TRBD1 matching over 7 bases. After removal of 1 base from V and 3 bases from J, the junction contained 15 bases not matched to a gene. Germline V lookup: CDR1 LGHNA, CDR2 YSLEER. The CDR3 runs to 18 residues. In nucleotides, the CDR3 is TGCGCCAGCAGCCAAGTCGAAGTCTCACGACAGGGATTCTACGAGCAGTACTTC. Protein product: CASSQVEVSRQGFYEQYF.

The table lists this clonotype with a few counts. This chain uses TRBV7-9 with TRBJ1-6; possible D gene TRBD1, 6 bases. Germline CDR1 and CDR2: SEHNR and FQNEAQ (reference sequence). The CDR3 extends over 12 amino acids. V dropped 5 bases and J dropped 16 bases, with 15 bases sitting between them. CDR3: CASSPRDNPLHF. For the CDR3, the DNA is TGTGCCAGCAGCCCGAGGGACAACCCGCTCCACTTT.

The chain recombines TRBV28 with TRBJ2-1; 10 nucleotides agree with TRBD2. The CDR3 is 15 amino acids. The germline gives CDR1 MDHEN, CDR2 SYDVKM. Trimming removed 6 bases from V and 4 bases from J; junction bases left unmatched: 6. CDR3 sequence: CASRPGTSEYNEQFF. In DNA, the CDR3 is TGTGCCAGCAGACCCGGGACTAGCGAATACAATGAGCAGTTCTTC.